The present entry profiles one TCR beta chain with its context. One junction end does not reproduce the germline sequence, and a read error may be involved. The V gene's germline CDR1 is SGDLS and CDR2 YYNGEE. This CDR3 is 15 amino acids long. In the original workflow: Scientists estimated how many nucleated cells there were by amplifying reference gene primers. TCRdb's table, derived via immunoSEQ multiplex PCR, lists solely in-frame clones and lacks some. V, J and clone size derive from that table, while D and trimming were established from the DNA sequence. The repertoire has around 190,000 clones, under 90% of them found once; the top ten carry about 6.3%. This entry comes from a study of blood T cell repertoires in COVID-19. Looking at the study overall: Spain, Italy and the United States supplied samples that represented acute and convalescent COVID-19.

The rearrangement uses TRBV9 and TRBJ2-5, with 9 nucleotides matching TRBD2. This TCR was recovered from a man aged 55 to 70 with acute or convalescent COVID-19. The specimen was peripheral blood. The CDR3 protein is CARPPQRRGGETQYF. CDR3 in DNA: TGCGCCCGCCCCCCCCAACGGCGGGGGGGGGAGACCCAGTACTTC.